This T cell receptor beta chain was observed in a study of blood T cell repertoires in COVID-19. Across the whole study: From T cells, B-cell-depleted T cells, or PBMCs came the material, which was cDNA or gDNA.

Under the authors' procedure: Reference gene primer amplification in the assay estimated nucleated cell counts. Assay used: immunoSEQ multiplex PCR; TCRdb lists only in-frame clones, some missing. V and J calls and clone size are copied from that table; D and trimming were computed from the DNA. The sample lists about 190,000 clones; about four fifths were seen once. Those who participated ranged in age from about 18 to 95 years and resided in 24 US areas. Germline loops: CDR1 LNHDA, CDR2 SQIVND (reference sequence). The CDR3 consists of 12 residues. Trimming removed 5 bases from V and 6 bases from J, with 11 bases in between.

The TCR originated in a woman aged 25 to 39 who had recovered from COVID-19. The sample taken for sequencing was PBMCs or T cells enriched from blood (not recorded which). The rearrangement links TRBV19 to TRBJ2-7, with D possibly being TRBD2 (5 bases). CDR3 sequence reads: CASSPTRGEQYF. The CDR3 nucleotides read TGTGCCAGTAGTCCAACACGGGGCGAGCAGTACTTC.